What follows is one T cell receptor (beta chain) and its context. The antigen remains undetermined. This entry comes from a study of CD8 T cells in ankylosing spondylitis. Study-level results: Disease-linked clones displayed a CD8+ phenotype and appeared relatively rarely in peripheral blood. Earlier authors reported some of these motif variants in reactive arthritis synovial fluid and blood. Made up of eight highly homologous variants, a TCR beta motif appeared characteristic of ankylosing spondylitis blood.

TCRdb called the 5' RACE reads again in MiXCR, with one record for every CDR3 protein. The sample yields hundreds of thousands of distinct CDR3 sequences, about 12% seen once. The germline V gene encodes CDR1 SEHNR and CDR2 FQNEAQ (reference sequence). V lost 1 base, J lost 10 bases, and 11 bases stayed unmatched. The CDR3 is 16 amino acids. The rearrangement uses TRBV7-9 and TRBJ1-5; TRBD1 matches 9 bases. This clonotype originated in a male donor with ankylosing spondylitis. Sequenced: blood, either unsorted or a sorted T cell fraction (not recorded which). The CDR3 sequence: CASSLGTGQGHLPQHF. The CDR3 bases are TGTGCCAGCAGCTTAGGAACGGGACAGGGCCATCTCCCCCAGCATTTT. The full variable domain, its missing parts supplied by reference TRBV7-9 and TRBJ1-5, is DTGVSQNPRHKITKRGQNVTFRCDPISEHNRLYWYRQTLGQGPEFLTYFQNEAQLEKSRLLSDRFSAERPKGSFSTLEIQRTEQGDSAMYLCASSLGTGQGHLPQHFGDGTRLSIL.